These 24 T cell receptor beta chains came from one sample sequenced in a study of blood T cell repertoires in COVID-19. Clones were sequenced by immunoSEQ multiplex PCR, and TCRdb holds only the in-frame ones, with some missing. The sample yields roughly 78,000 clones, around 86% seen once. Sequencing was carried out using peripheral blood. Receptor source: a woman aged 55-69 years with acute or convalescent COVID-19.

The chain uses TRBV21-1 and TRBJ2-7; TRBD1, the table's D call, was not compared with the DNA. TRBV21-1 is an annotated pseudogene. The CDR3 is made up of 16 amino acids. CDR3 DNA sequence: TGTGCCAGCAGCCCCAATTTAGACAGGTGTCAATACGAGCAGTACTTC. This translates into CASSPNLDRCQYEQYF.

The chain joins TRBV27 to TRBJ2-1; 9 nucleotides match TRBD1. The CDR3 contains 13 residues. The germline V gene encodes CDR1 MNHEY and CDR2 SMNVEV (reference sequence). Trimming took 7 bases from V and 4 from J; bases not matched to a gene: 2. The CDR3 DNA reads TGTGCCAGCACGGGGACAGGGTACAATGAGCAGTTCTTC. Translation gives CASTGTGYNEQFF.

The V and J genes are TRBV20-1 and TRBJ1-2; 7 bases map to TRBD1. The CDR3 is 11 residues long. Germline V gene data show CDR1 as DFQATT and CDR2 as SNEGSKA (reference sequence). Germline trimming cut 4 bases from V and 4 bases from J; bases unmatched to any gene: 0. The CDR3 nucleotides read TGCAGTGCTACAGGGGGCTATGGCTACACCTTC. As protein: CSATGGYGYTF.

V and J are TRBV4-3 and TRBJ1-4; unclear D gene. Germline values: CDR1 LGHNA, CDR2 YSLEER. V was clipped by 0 bases and J by 7 bases, with 18 bases between them. The CDR3 is made up of 17 amino acids. The CDR3 region is CASSQEVGRTFGEKLFF. DNA of the CDR3: TGCGCCAGCAGCCAAGAAGTCGGACGGACTTTTGGTGAAAAACTGTTTTTT.

V is TRBV7-2 and J is TRBJ2-3; D not resolved. CDR3 length: 14 residues. Per germline, CDR1 SGHTA and CDR2 FQGNSA. V lost 5 bases to trimming and J lost 0 bases, with 9 bases between them. Written as DNA, the CDR3 is TGTGCCAGCAGCGCTACCCCCAGCACAGATACGCAGTATTTT. This encodes CASSATPSTDTQYF.

J is TRBJ2-7 and V is TRBV4-1; maybe TRBD1 (5 bases). Germline assignment: CDR1 MGHRA and CDR2 YSYEKL. V lost 3 bases and J 7 bases, leaving 10 bases between the germline ends. There are 12 residues in the CDR3. CDR3 bases: TGCGCCAGCAGCCAGTTTTCAGGGGAGCAGTACTTC. It yields the protein CASSQFSGEQYF.

The V gene is TRBV2, the J gene TRBJ2-2, with D unresolved. The V gene lost 6 bases and the J gene lost 1 base, with 9 bases spanning the gap. Germline assignment: CDR1 SNHLY and CDR2 FYNNEI. This CDR3 comprises 14 residues. The CDR3 nucleotides read TGTGCCAGCAGGAACACCAAGAACACCGGGGAGCTGTTTTTT. This gives the protein CASRNTKNTGELFF. The complete variable domain, with remaining parts taken from reference TRBV2 and TRBJ2-2, reads EPEVTQTPSHQVTQMGQEVILRCVPISNHLYFYWYRQILGQKVEFLVSFYNNEISEKSEIFDDQFSVERPDGSNFTLKIRSTKLEDSAMYFCASRNTKNTGELFFGEGSRLTVL.

This chain connects TRBV28 to TRBJ1-2; TRBD1 might be the D (5 bases). The V gene's germline CDR1 is MDHEN and CDR2 SYDVKM. V lost 3 bases and J lost 2, with 7 bases in between. The CDR3 covers 13 residues. CDR3 region: CASSLGLNYGYTF. The DNA for the CDR3 is TGTGCCAGCAGTTTGGGACTAAACTATGGCTACACCTTC.

The genes are TRBV5-6 and TRBJ1-1; tentatively, D is TRBD1 (5 bases). Germline values: CDR1 SGHDT, CDR2 YYEEEE. The CDR3 extends over 16 amino acids. V lost 4 bases to trimming and J lost 0 bases, with 16 bases between them. This chain's CDR3 is CASSGGDQGLNTEAFF. The CDR3 DNA is TGTGCCAGCAGCGGCGGGGACCAGGGCCTGAACACTGAAGCTTTCTTT.

The V gene is TRBV11-3, the J gene TRBJ2-3; 8 bases are shared with TRBD2. J lost 3 bases, V lost 5 bases, and 4 bases had no gene match. Per the germline V gene, CDR1 is SGHNT and CDR2 is YENEEA. This CDR3 has 14 residues. The CDR3 region is CASSPGGATDTQYF. In DNA form, the CDR3 reads TGTGCCAGCAGCCCGGGGGGGGCTACAGATACGCAGTATTTT.

This sequence joins TRBV7-2 and TRBJ1-1; 7 bases map to TRBD1. The J segment lost 0 bases and the V segment lost 4 bases, leaving 2 bases of the junction unmatched. This CDR3 has 14 residues. CDR1 is SGHTA, CDR2 FQGNSA, per germline. CDR3 sequence: CASSSTGVNTEAFF. In DNA form, the CDR3 reads TGTGCCAGCAGCTCAACAGGGGTGAACACTGAAGCTTTCTTT.

This clone was counted only a few times. The gene calls are TRBV10-3 and TRBJ2-4; 7 bases fit TRBD1. V lost 10 bases and J lost 5; bases outside the gene matches: 11. Germline-derived CDR1 and CDR2 are ENHRY and SYGVKD. The CDR3 covers 14 residues. CDR3 sequence: CATRPGQLQNIQYF. CDR3 sequence (DNA): TGTGCCACCCGGCCGGGACAGCTGCAAAACATTCAGTACTTC.

The V and J genes are TRBV10-3 and TRBJ2-7; TRBD2 is a possible D gene (6 bases). This CDR3 has 14 residues. Germline CDR1 reads ENHRY; CDR2 reads SYGVKD. V lost 2 bases and J lost 3, with 11 bases in between. This CDR3 reads CAISEQVADYEQYF. As DNA, the CDR3 is TGTGCCATCAGTGAGCAAGTAGCGGACTACGAGCAGTACTTC.

The V call is TRBV30, the J call TRBJ2-1; 12 bases match TRBD2. CDR1 and CDR2 from the germline V gene are GTSNPN and SVGIG (reference sequence). The CDR3 sequence is 15 residues long. The trim removed 0 bases at V and 8 bases at J, leaving 5 bases unmatched. CDR3 coding DNA: TGTGCCTGGAGTGTAAAACTAGCGGGAGGTGATGAGCAGTTCTTC. Amino acids: CAWSVKLAGGDEQFF.

V gene TRBV9 combines with J gene TRBJ1-1; D might be TRBD1 (5 bases). The length of the CDR3 is 13 residues. Germline CDR1 and CDR2: SGDLS and YYNGEE. Trimming shortened V by 4 bases and J by 5 bases, and 12 bases separated the two germline ends. For the CDR3, the DNA is TGTGCCAGCAGCCTCCGGGCAGGGACTGAAGCTTTCTTT. It is translated as CASSLRAGTEAFF.

V gene TRBV30 combines with J gene TRBJ2-7; TRBD2 matches at 12 bases. CDR1 GTSNPN and CDR2 SVGIG come from the germline V gene (reference sequence). V lost 2 bases to trimming and J lost 6 bases; unmatched junction nucleotides: 5. This CDR3 has 14 amino acids. This CDR3 is CAWSTSGGRSEQYF. The CDR3 DNA is TGTGCCTGGAGTACTAGCGGGGGGCGGAGCGAGCAGTACTTC.

The chain recombines TRBV18 with TRBJ1-2; 11 bases agree with TRBD1. Germline CDR1 KGHSH, CDR2 LQKENI. The CDR3 consists of 14 residues. V was pared by 8 bases and J by 4 bases, with 6 bases of the junction left unmatched. This CDR3 is CASGTGTGGYGYTF. DNA of the CDR3: TGTGCCAGCGGAACCGGGACAGGGGGCTATGGCTACACCTTC.

This clone was found once. The chain uses TRBV5-4 and TRBJ2-2; possibly TRBD2 for D (5 bases). The V gene lost 4 bases and the J gene lost 0 bases, with 10 bases spanning the gap. The CDR3 runs 15 residues. Germline CDR1 is SGHNT and CDR2 is YYREEE (reference sequence). CDR3 sequence reads: CASSPGGSNTGELFF. The CDR3 DNA reads TGTGCCAGCAGCCCGGGCGGGTCGAACACCGGGGAGCTGTTTTTT.

This clone appeared once. V usage is TRBV6-5 and J usage is TRBJ2-1; 7 nucleotides match TRBD1. Trimming removed 3 bases from V and 8 bases from J; junction bases left unmatched: 10. This CDR3 contains 15 residues. Germline CDR1 MNHEY, CDR2 SVGAGI. CDR3 nucleotides: TGTGCCAGCAGTTATACATCGACAGGGATTCATGAGCAGTTCTTC. Translated: CASSYTSTGIHEQFF.

The rearrangement links TRBV6-2 or TRBV6-3 to TRBJ2-3; 13 positions match TRBD2. The CDR3 runs to 15 residues. The V and J ends lost 4 bases and 6 bases, in that order; junction bases with no gene match: 4. Germline V CDR1 and CDR2: MNHEY, SVGEGT. The CDR3 DNA reads as TGTGCCAGCAGTTTCGGACTAGCGGGAGCCGATACGCAGTATTTT. Protein: CASSFGLAGADTQYF.

The genes are TRBV19 and TRBJ2-5; 8 nucleotides agree with TRBD1. The CDR3 runs to 15 residues. The trim removed 5 bases at V and 4 bases at J, leaving 9 bases unmatched. In germline, CDR1 is LNHDA, CDR2 SQIVND (reference sequence). The CDR3 nucleotides are TGTGCCAGTAGTCCGGACAGGGCGACTGCAGAGACCCAGTACTTC. Encoded protein: CASSPDRATAETQYF.

The chain combines TRBV24-1 with TRBJ2-3; unclear D gene. V was trimmed by 2 bases and J by 3 bases, leaving 11 bases between them. The CDR3 extends over 15 amino acids. CDR1 and CDR2 (germline): KGHDR, SFDVKD. CDR3 in amino acids: CATSDSSEPTDTQYF. Here the CDR3 DNA reads TGTGCCACCAGTGATTCCTCCGAGCCTACAGATACGCAGTATTTT.

The rearrangement joins TRBV28 to TRBJ2-7; TRBD2 aligns across 8 bases. Germline CDR1 reads MDHEN; CDR2 reads SYDVKM. Trimming cost V 0 bases and J 1 base; bases outside gene matches: 5. This CDR3 is 16 amino acids long. The CDR3 is CASSLWSGGRSYEQYF. DNA for the CDR3: TGTGCCAGCAGTTTATGGTCTGGCGGGAGGTCCTACGAGCAGTACTTC.

The chain carries TRBV7-3 and TRBJ2-7, with 8 nucleotides matching TRBD2. CDR1 is SGHTA and CDR2 is FQGTGA in the germline V gene. The V segment lost 5 bases and the J segment 4 bases; nucleotides outside the gene matches: 4. The CDR3 has 13 amino acids. The CDR3, as DNA: TGTGCCAGCAGCCCGGCGGGGGGATACGAGCAGTACTTC. Translation gives CASSPAGGYEQYF.